This T cell receptor (beta chain) was captured by sequencing in a study of T cells in tumors after PD-1 blockade. Assay used: immunoSEQ multiplex PCR; TCRdb lists only in-frame clones, some missing. This table holds roughly 12,000 clones, about 60% found once. A few counts support this clone. Between the trimmed V and J ends, which lost 5 bases and 5 bases, there was a span of 18 bases. Per germline, CDR1 LNHDA and CDR2 SQIVND (reference sequence). The CDR3 extends over 15 amino acids. The rearrangement links TRBV19 to TRBJ2-5; D is perhaps TRBD2 (6 bases). The material was tumor tissue, obtained before anti-PD-1 treatment. This TCR came from a human donor with cutaneous squamous cell carcinoma. The CDR3, as DNA: TGTGCCAGTAGTGCCATCGAGCTTGGAGGGGAGACCCAGTACTTC. It codes for CASSAIELGGETQYF.